One sample yielded the 8 T cell receptor beta chains listed below, sequenced in a study of blood T cell repertoires in COVID-19. Clones were read by immunoSEQ multiplex PCR, and TCRdb kept only the in-frame ones, dropping some. The sample lists approximately 170,000 clones, 70% to 85% seen once, with approximately 12% in the top ten. The specimen sequenced was PBMCs or T cells enriched from blood (not recorded which). The receptors stem from a man aged 45-60 years who had recovered from COVID-19.

This chain uses TRBV27 with TRBJ1-3; D may be TRBD1 (6 bases). The CDR3 has 16 amino acids. V was shortened by 5 bases and J by 0 bases, with 14 bases between the two germline ends. Germline V CDR1 and CDR2: MNHEY, SMNVEV (reference sequence). The CDR3 spells CASSLGQPSSGNTIYF. The CDR3 DNA sequence: TGTGCCAGCAGTCTCGGACAGCCGAGCTCTGGAAACACCATATATTTT.

This clone occurred once. The chain links TRBV9 to TRBJ2-5; the match to TRBD2 covers 10 bases. The CDR3 is 14 amino acids. Germline CDR1 SGDLS, CDR2 YYNGEE. The junction had 2 bases not matched to a gene; V was cut back by 0 bases and J by 6 bases. CDR3 bases: TGTGCCAGCAGCGTAGCTAGCGGGGGAAAGACCCAGTACTTC. It specifies CASSVASGGKTQYF.

Here the CDR3 DNA reads TGCGCCAGCAGCCTCACCTACCAGGGCAATCAGCCCCAGCATTTT. Its translation is CASSLTYQGNQPQHF. This chain joins TRBV4-1 and TRBJ1-5; D ambiguous. Trimming left V 4 bases short and J 2 bases short, with 12 bases between. Germline V gives CDR1 MGHRA, CDR2 YSYEKL. There are 15 residues in the CDR3.

The chain's CDR3 is CASSQYIISGREGYGYTF. For the CDR3, the DNA is TGTGCCAGCAGCCAATATATTATTTCCGGGAGAGAGGGCTATGGCTACACCTTC. This chain joins TRBV11-2 and TRBJ1-2; no clear D gene. Germline assignment: CDR1 SGHAT and CDR2 FQNNGV. This CDR3 has 18 amino acids. Trimming took off 5 bases at V and 4 bases at J, with 26 bases between the two ends.

This clone was seen a single time. The chain recombines TRBV23-1 with TRBJ2-2, with TRBD2 identical over 9 bases. TRBV23-1 is an ORF, and what it does is uncertain. V lost 4 bases to trimming and J lost 6 bases; unmatched junction nucleotides: 0. CDR3 length equals 13 residues. CDR3 in amino acids: CASSRGGAGELFF. For the CDR3, the DNA is TGCGCCAGCAGTCGCGGGGGGGCCGGGGAGCTGTTTTTT.

V usage is TRBV28 and J usage is TRBJ2-1, with D tentatively TRBD1 (6 bases). The germline V and J ends were trimmed by 8 bases and 5 bases, with 7 bases remaining between them. This CDR3 has 11 residues. Germline CDR1 MDHEN, CDR2 SYDVKM. CDR3 protein: CASQGNNEQFF. DNA of the CDR3: TGTGCCAGCCAGGGGAACAATGAGCAGTTCTTC. The complete variable domain, with remaining parts taken from reference TRBV28 and TRBJ2-1, reads DVKVTQSSRYLVKRTGEKVFLECVQDMDHENMFWYRQDPGLGLRLIYFSYDVKMKEKGDIPEGYSVSREKKERFSLILESASTNQTSMYLCASQGNNEQFFGPGTRLTVL.

The rearrangement joins TRBV5-1 to TRBJ2-3; TRBD2 agrees at 12 bases. Germline-derived CDR1 and CDR2 are SGHRS and YFSETQ. The CDR3 is made up of 16 amino acids. The J segment lost 4 bases and the V segment lost 1 base, leaving 4 bases of the junction unmatched. The CDR3 sequence is CASSLPSGGESDTQYF. CDR3 sequence (DNA): TGCGCCAGCAGCTTGCCTAGCGGGGGGGAATCAGATACGCAGTATTTT. The full variable domain, with the rest looked up from reference TRBV5-1 and TRBJ2-3, is KAGVTQTPRYLIKTRGQQVTLSCSPISGHRSVSWYQQTPGQGLQFLFEYFSETQRNKGNFPGRFSGRQFSNSRSEMNVSTLELGDSALYLCASSLPSGGESDTQYFGPGTRLTVL.

This clone appeared a few times. This chain links TRBV19 with TRBJ1-2; 10 bases are shared with TRBD1. This CDR3 is built from 12 residues. The germline gives CDR1 LNHDA, CDR2 SQIVND (reference sequence). J gave up 9 bases and V 8 bases, and 6 bases lay outside the gene matches. The CDR3 nucleotides are TGTGCCAGTTCGGACAGGGGGTCGAGCTACACCTTC. Amino acid sequence: CASSDRGSSYTF.